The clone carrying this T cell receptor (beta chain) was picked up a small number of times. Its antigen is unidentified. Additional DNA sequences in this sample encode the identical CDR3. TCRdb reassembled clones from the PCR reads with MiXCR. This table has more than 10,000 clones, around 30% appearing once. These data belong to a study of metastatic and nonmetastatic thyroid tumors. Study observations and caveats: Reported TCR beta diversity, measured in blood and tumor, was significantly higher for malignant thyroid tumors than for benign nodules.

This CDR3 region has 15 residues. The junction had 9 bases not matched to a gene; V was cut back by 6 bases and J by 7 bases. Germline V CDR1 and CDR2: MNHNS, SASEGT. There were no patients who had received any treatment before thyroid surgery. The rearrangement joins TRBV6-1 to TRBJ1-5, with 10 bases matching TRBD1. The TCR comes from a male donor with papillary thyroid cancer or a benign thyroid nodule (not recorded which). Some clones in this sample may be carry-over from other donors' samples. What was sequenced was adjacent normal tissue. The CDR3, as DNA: TGTGCCAGCAGACCGGGGACAGGGGTTGGACAGCCCCAGCATTTT. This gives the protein CASRPGTGVGQPQHF.